The 32 T cell receptor beta chains listed next were all sequenced from one sample in a study of identical twins. TCRdb independently ran MiXCR on the 5' RACE reads; one entry per CDR3 protein. The sample has around 230,000 distinct CDR3 sequences, 9.4% seen once; the top ten hold 5.1%. Sequenced sample: memory (CD45RO+) T cells sorted from blood. These receptors were collected from a woman younger than 35 in good health.

This clonotype has just one count. The V call is TRBV24-1, the J call TRBJ2-1; no definite D call. The CDR3 has 13 amino acids. Germline CDR1 KGHDR, CDR2 SFDVKD. V lost 4 bases, J lost 8 bases, and 11 bases lay in between. CDR3 coding DNA: TGTGCCACCAGTGACCACCTGTACCATGAGCAGTTCTTC. Amino acids: CATSDHLYHEQFF.

The chain joins TRBV12-3 or TRBV12-4 to TRBJ1-2; D uncertain. CDR3 length equals 12 residues. V dropped 2 bases and J dropped 7 bases, with 8 bases sitting between them. CDR3 bases: TGTGCCAGCAGTTTAATGGGGTTTGGCTACACCTTC. Translating gives CASSLMGFGYTF.

This clonotype was detected many times. The chain has TRBV12-3 or TRBV12-4 and TRBJ1-1; D unresolved. This CDR3 has 13 amino acids. V shed 7 bases and J shed 6 bases, with 15 bases lying between them. The CDR3 spells CASTPLTRAEAFF. The CDR3 nucleotides are TGTGCCAGCACCCCCTTGACTCGGGCTGAAGCTTTCTTT.

The chain recombines TRBV20-1 with TRBJ1-1, with D tentatively TRBD1 (6 bases). This CDR3 spans 14 amino acids. Germline CDR1 and CDR2: DFQATT and SNEGSKA (reference sequence). V was shortened by 5 bases and J by 1 base, with 14 bases between the two germline ends. The CDR3: CSAPMTGRNTEAFF. CDR3 in DNA: TGCAGTGCTCCCATGACAGGAAGGAACACTGAAGCTTTCTTT.

For the CDR3, the DNA is TGCGCCAGCAGCTTGGCCTCTATGTGGCAGACCCAGTACTTC. Translation: CASSLASMWQTQYF. The genes are TRBV5-1 and TRBJ2-5; unclear D gene. Germline assignment: CDR1 SGHRS and CDR2 YFSETQ. Trimming took off 0 bases at V and 6 bases at J, with 12 bases between the two ends. The CDR3 is 14 amino acids.

This clonotype was seen at least ten times. The V and J genes are TRBV5-6 and TRBJ2-4; TRBD2 agrees at 7 bases. The CDR3 has 14 amino acids. Germline V gene data show CDR1 as SGHDT and CDR2 as YYEEEE. The V segment lost 5 bases and the J segment 0 bases; nucleotides outside the gene matches: 2. CDR3 nucleotide sequence: TGTGCCAGCAGTCAGCGGGAAGCCAAAAACATTCAGTACTTC. This translates into CASSQREAKNIQYF.

The chain carries TRBV6-1 and TRBJ2-1; D not certain. Germline loops: CDR1 MNHNS, CDR2 SASEGT. Trimming stripped 5 bases from V and 11 bases from J, with 13 bases between. The CDR3 runs to 12 residues. The CDR3 nucleotides read TGTGCCAGCAGTTTCGCACAGTATCAGCAGTTCTTC. Amino acids: CASSFAQYQQFF.

This clonotype was counted a few times. The V and J genes are TRBV18 and TRBJ2-1; D is unclear. Trimming shortened V by 1 base and J by 8 bases, and 9 bases separated the two germline ends. This CDR3 is built from 13 residues. Germline V gene lookup returns CDR1 KGHSH and CDR2 LQKENI. CDR3 loop: CASSPLRMDEQFF. Here the CDR3 DNA reads TGTGCCAGCTCACCACTGCGGATGGATGAGCAGTTCTTC.

This clonotype was found many times. The chain employs TRBV12-3 or TRBV12-4 and TRBJ1-5, with D possibly matching TRBD1 (5 bases). This CDR3 is built from 16 residues. The V gene lost 6 bases and the J gene lost 3 bases, with 18 bases spanning the gap. CDR3 nucleotide sequence: TGTGCCAGCAGCCTCCAAACAGGAGGCCCCAATCAGCCCCAGCATTTT. Amino acids: CASSLQTGGPNQPQHF.

The chain joins TRBV2 to TRBJ2-1; 8 nucleotides line up with TRBD1. This CDR3 has 13 amino acids. With 8 bases clipped from V and 3 bases from J, the junction kept 3 bases outside the gene matches. CDR1 is SNHLY, CDR2 FYNNEI, per germline. CDR3 protein: CASGQGDYNEQFF. The DNA for the CDR3 is TGTGCCAGCGGACAGGGAGACTACAATGAGCAGTTCTTC.

This clonotype has just a few counts. This chain connects TRBV28 to TRBJ2-5; D gene unclear. V dropped 2 bases and J dropped 1 base, with 11 bases sitting between them. Germline CDR1 and CDR2: MDHEN and SYDVKM. The CDR3 runs to 15 residues. CDR3 in amino acids: CASSLEVSSQETQYF. In nucleotides, the CDR3 is TGTGCCAGCAGTTTAGAGGTTTCCTCCCAAGAGACCCAGTACTTC.

This clonotype was seen only a few times. The chain employs TRBV20-1 and TRBJ2-7; the match to TRBD1 covers 8 bases. CDR3 size: 13 residues. J gave up 6 bases and V 3 bases, and 7 bases lay outside the gene matches. CDR1 DFQATT and CDR2 SNEGSKA come from the germline V gene (reference sequence). CDR3: CSASSGGRIEQYF. CDR3 sequence (DNA): TGCAGTGCTAGTTCAGGGGGCCGGATCGAGCAGTACTTC.

This clonotype was counted only a few times. The chain has TRBV29-1 and TRBJ1-2; D uncertain. V lost 6 bases to trimming and J lost 8 bases, with 10 bases between them. The CDR3 is 10 residues long. Germline V gene data show CDR1 as SQVTM and CDR2 as ANQGSEA. The CDR3 DNA reads TGCAGCGTGTCCCTCGAAGGCTACACCTTC. Protein product: CSVSLEGYTF.

The chain combines TRBV12-3 or TRBV12-4 with TRBJ1-1; TRBD1 might be the D (5 bases). This CDR3 is 12 amino acids long. Between the trimmed V and J ends, which lost 3 bases and 7 bases, there was a span of 9 bases. The CDR3 coding sequence is TGTGCCAGCAGTTTTGACAGATTTGAAGCTTTCTTT. Translating gives CASSFDRFEAFF.

This clonotype was detected a few times. The V gene is TRBV6-2 or TRBV6-3, the J gene TRBJ1-6, with TRBD1 matching 9 bases. Trimming removed 6 bases from V and 10 bases from J; junction bases left unmatched: 10. Germline lookup yields CDR1 MNHEY and CDR2 SVGEGT. CDR3 length: 15 amino acids. CDR3: CASRPRDREGSPLHF. CDR3 coding DNA: TGTGCCAGCAGACCCCGGGACAGGGAAGGATCACCCCTCCACTTT.

This rearrangement joins TRBV29-1 to TRBJ1-1; D is ambiguous. Germline V gene lookup returns CDR1 SQVTM and CDR2 ANQGSEA. The CDR3 is 10 residues long. Trimming cost V 7 bases and J 0 bases, with 3 bases left between them. The CDR3 region is CSAVNTEAFF. The CDR3 coding sequence is TGCAGCGCCGTGAACACTGAAGCTTTCTTT.

The CDR3: CSAMSGAINYGYTF. The CDR3, as DNA: TGCAGTGCAATGTCAGGGGCGATTAACTATGGCTACACCTTC. This chain uses TRBV20-1 with TRBJ1-2; tentatively, D is TRBD1 (6 bases). Germline lookup yields CDR1 DFQATT and CDR2 SNEGSKA (reference sequence). V lost 6 bases to trimming and J lost 1 base, with 15 bases between them. The CDR3 is made up of 14 amino acids.

The chain is built from TRBV24-1 and TRBJ2-2; D may be TRBD2 (6 bases). V gave up 4 bases and J gave up 5 bases, with 10 bases separating them. Germline CDR1 reads KGHDR; CDR2 reads SFDVKD. The CDR3 has 14 residues. This CDR3 reads CATSDPGGTGELFF. In DNA, the CDR3 is TGTGCCACCAGTGACCCAGGAGGGACCGGGGAGCTGTTTTTT.

The gene calls are TRBV11-2 and TRBJ2-7, with D tentatively TRBD1 or TRBD2 (5 bases each). Trimming took 7 bases from V and 2 from J, leaving 18 bases between them. The germline CDR1 and CDR2 sequences are SGHAT and FQNNGV. The CDR3 spans 15 residues. CDR3 in DNA: TGTGCCAGCACATTTATCGGGACGGGGACCTACGAGCAGTACTTC. Translated, it gives CASTFIGTGTYEQYF.

This clonotype came up many times. The rearrangement links TRBV24-1 to TRBJ2-5; the match to TRBD1 covers 10 bases. Germline V lookup: CDR1 KGHDR, CDR2 SFDVKD. Unmatched junction bases numbered 10, after V lost 8 bases and J lost 5 bases. This CDR3 is built from 15 residues. The CDR3 region has the DNA TGTGCCACCATTATCCGGGACAGGGGACGGGAGACCCAGTACTTC. Amino acids: CATIIRDRGRETQYF.

This clonotype has more than one count but fewer than ten. This chain connects TRBV11-2 to TRBJ2-7, with TRBD1 identical over 7 bases. Losses at the gene ends were 5 bases for V and 4 bases for J; bases not matched to a gene: 17. The length of the CDR3 is 17 residues. Germline values: CDR1 SGHAT, CDR2 FQNNGV. CDR3 in DNA: TGTGCCAGCAGCCCGGGTTCAAGCCGGACAGGATTATACGAGCAGTACTTC. It encodes CASSPGSSRTGLYEQYF.

To note about this clonotype: This is likely a read error, given that the CDR3 carries no conserved phenylalanine or tryptophan at its end. It is unclear where the CDR3 begins or ends on the DNA, so no DNA is shown, and the CDR3 is as TCRdb lists it. The chain employs TRBV7-9 and TRBJ1-5; the D call TRBD1 from the table was never checked on the DNA. The CDR3 sequence runs 8 residues, both termini included. Germline V gene lookup returns CDR1 SEHNR and CDR2 FQNEAQ (reference sequence). This chain's CDR3 is CASSPGGG.

This clonotype was seen only a few times. V is TRBV20-1 and J is TRBJ2-5; D gene unclear. Germline V gene sequence: CDR1 DFQATT, CDR2 SNEGSKA (reference sequence). There are 13 residues in the CDR3. Trimming took off 6 bases at V and 6 bases at J, with 17 bases between the two ends. The CDR3 DNA reads TGCAGTGCCAAAGCATCGGGCATCCAGACCCAGTACTTC. Translated, it gives CSAKASGIQTQYF.

The sample holds many counts of this clonotype. CDR3 sequence: CAISDKDRVNTEAFF. DNA for the CDR3: TGTGCCATCAGTGACAAGGACAGGGTGAACACTGAAGCTTTCTTT. The rearrangement joins TRBV10-3 to TRBJ1-1, with 8 bases matching TRBD1. Germline V CDR1 and CDR2: ENHRY, SYGVKD. The CDR3 is 15 amino acids. J lost 0 bases, V lost 3 bases, and 3 bases had no gene match.

This clonotype has more than one count but fewer than ten. The CDR3 DNA reads as TGTGCCAGCAGTCGACTAGCGGGAGGAATGGGAAATACGCAGTATTTT. This translates into CASSRLAGGMGNTQYF. The chain employs TRBV6-1 and TRBJ2-3; 13 nucleotides align to TRBD2. Germline V lookup: CDR1 MNHNS, CDR2 SASEGT. V was pared by 5 bases and J by 7 bases, with 9 bases of the junction left unmatched. The CDR3 is made up of 16 amino acids.

The CDR3 reads CASSPGSGGQETQYF. DNA of the CDR3: TGCGCCAGCAGCCCGGGGAGCGGGGGGCAAGAGACCCAGTACTTC. V gene TRBV5-1 combines with J gene TRBJ2-5, with 9 bases fitting TRBD2. J lost 2 bases, V lost 4 bases, and 6 bases had no gene match. This CDR3 is 15 amino acids long. Germline values: CDR1 SGHRS, CDR2 YFSETQ.

The genes are TRBV25-1 and TRBJ2-7; D unresolved. This CDR3 contains 14 residues. The germline V gene has CDR1 MGHDK and CDR2 SYGVNS. Trimming took off 4 bases at V and 0 bases at J, with 10 bases between the two ends. The CDR3 DNA reads TGTGCCAGCAGTGTCCTCGGGTCCTCCTACGAGCAGTACTTC. Residues: CASSVLGSSYEQYF.

This clonotype came up a few times. The CDR3 reads CASSLVGTGVPGNYGYTF. CDR3 DNA: TGTGCCAGCAGCTTAGTAGGGACAGGGGTCCCAGGGAACTATGGCTACACCTTC. The chain uses TRBV7-8 and TRBJ1-2, with 10 bases lining up with TRBD1. Per the germline V gene, CDR1 is SGHVS and CDR2 is FQNEAQ. The CDR3 is 18 amino acids. V dropped 1 base and J dropped 2; count of bases not matched to a gene: 10.

The chain couples TRBV20-1 to TRBJ2-2; 7 nucleotides align to TRBD2. The CDR3 extends over 14 amino acids. Trimming at V came to 5 bases and at J to 6 bases, leaving 9 bases not matched to a gene. CDR1 DFQATT and CDR2 SNEGSKA come from the germline V gene (reference sequence). CDR3 region: CSAVGEGSAGELFF. DNA of the CDR3: TGCAGTGCTGTTGGGGAGGGGTCGGCCGGGGAGCTGTTTTTT.

V is TRBV14 and J is TRBJ1-2; D is ambiguous. There are 14 residues in the CDR3. Looked up from germline, CDR1 is SGHDN and CDR2 is FVKESK. V gave up 1 base and J gave up 3 bases, with 9 bases separating them. CDR3 region: CASSQVWADYGYTF. DNA for the CDR3: TGTGCCAGCAGCCAAGTTTGGGCGGACTATGGCTACACCTTC.

This chain joins TRBV2 and TRBJ1-4; TRBD1 is a possible D gene (5 bases). The germline CDR1 and CDR2 sequences are SNHLY and FYNNEI. The CDR3 runs 16 residues. V shed 6 bases and J shed 0 bases, with 14 bases lying between them. DNA for the CDR3: TGTGCCAGCAGAACTTCAGGGTTAGCAACTAATGAAAAACTGTTTTTT. It specifies CASRTSGLATNEKLFF. The whole variable domain, remainder taken from reference TRBV2 and TRBJ1-4, is EPEVTQTPSHQVTQMGQEVILRCVPISNHLYFYWYRQILGQKVEFLVSFYNNEISEKSEIFDDQFSVERPDGSNFTLKIRSTKLEDSAMYFCASRTSGLATNEKLFFGSGTQLSVL.

The V gene is TRBV20-1, the J gene TRBJ2-2, with 7 bases identical to TRBD2. J gave up 4 bases and V 1 base, and 6 bases lay outside the gene matches. Germline values: CDR1 DFQATT, CDR2 SNEGSKA (reference sequence). The CDR3 runs to 15 residues. CDR3 region: CSARVAGAGTGELFF. The CDR3 nucleotides are TGCAGTGCTAGAGTGGCGGGAGCGGGCACCGGGGAGCTGTTTTTT.